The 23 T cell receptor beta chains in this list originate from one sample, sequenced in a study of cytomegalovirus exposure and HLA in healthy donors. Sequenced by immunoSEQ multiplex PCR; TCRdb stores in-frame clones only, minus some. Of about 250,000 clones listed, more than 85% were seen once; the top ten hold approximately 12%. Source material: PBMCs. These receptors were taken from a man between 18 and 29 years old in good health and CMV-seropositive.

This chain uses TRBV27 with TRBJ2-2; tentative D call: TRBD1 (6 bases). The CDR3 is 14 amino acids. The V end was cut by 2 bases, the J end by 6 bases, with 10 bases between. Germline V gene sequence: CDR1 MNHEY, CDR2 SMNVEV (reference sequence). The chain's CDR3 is CASSLGTYPGELFF. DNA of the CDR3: TGTGCCAGCAGTTTAGGGACATATCCCGGGGAGCTGTTTTTT.

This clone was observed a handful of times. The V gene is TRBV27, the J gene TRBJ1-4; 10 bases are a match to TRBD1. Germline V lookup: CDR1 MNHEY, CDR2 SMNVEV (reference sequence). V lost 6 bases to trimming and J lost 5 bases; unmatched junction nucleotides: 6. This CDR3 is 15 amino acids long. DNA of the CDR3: TGTGCCAGCAGCCGGGACAGGGGACCCAATGAAAAACTGTTTTTT. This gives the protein CASSRDRGPNEKLFF.

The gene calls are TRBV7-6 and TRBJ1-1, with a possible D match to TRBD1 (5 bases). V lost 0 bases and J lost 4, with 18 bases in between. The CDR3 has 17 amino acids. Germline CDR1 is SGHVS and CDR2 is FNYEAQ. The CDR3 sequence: CASSLAGSGGRVTEAFF. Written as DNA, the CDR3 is TGTGCCAGCAGCTTAGCGGGATCCGGGGGACGGGTCACTGAAGCTTTCTTT.

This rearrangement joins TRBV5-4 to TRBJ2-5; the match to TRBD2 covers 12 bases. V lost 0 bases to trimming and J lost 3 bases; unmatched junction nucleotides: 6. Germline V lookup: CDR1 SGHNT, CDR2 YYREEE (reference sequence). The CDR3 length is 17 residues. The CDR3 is CASSLALAGGIKETQYF. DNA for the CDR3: TGTGCCAGCAGCTTGGCGCTAGCGGGAGGGATTAAAGAGACCCAGTACTTC.

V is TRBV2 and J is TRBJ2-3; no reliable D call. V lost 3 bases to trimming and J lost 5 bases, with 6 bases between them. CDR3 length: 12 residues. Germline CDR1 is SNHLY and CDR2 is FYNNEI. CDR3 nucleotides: TGTGCCAGCAGTGACCCTCGAGATACGCAGTATTTT. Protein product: CASSDPRDTQYF.

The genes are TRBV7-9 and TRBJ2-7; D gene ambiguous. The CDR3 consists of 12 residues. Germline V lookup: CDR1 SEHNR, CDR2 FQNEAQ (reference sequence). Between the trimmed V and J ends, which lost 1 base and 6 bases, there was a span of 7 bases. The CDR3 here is CASSLGHPEQYF. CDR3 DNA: TGTGCCAGCAGCTTAGGGCACCCCGAGCAGTACTTC.

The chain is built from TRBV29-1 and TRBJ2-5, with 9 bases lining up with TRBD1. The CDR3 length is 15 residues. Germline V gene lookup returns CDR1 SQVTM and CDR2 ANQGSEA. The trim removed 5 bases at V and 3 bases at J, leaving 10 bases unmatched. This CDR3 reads CSVRTGELVEETQYF. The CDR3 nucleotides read TGCAGCGTTAGGACAGGGGAATTAGTGGAAGAGACCCAGTACTTC.

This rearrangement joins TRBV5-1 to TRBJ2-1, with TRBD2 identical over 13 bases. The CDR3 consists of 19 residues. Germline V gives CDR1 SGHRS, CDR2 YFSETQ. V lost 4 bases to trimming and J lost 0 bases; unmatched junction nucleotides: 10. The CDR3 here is CASSATGTSGIISYNEQFF. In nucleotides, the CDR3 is TGCGCCAGCAGCGCAACCGGGACTAGCGGGATTATCTCCTACAATGAGCAGTTCTTC.

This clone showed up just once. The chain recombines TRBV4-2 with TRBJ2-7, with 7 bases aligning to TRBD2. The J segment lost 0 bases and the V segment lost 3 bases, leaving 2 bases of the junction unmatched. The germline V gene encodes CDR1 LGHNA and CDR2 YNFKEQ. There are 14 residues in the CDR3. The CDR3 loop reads CASSHGEGSYEQYF. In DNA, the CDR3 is TGTGCCAGCAGCCATGGGGAGGGCTCCTACGAGCAGTACTTC.

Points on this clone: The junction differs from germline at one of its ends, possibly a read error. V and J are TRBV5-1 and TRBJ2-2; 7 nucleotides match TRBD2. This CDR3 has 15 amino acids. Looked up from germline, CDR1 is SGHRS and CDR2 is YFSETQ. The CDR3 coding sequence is TGCGCCAGCAGCGTAAGCGGGACGAAAACCGGGGAGCTGTTTTTT. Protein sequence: CASSVSGTKTGELFF.

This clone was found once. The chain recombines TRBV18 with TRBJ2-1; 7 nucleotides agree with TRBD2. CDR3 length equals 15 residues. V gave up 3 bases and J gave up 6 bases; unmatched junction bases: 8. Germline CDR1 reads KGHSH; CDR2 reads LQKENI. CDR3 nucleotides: TGTGCCAGCTCACCGATTCTTGGGGGGGGCAATGAGCAGTTCTTC. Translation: CASSPILGGGNEQFF. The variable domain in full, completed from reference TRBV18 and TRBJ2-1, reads NAGVMQNPRHLVRRRGQEARLRCSPMKGHSHVYWYRQLPEEGLKFMVYLQKENIIDESGMPKERFSAEFPKEGPSILRIQQVVRGDSAAYFCASSPILGGGNEQFFGPGTRLTVL.

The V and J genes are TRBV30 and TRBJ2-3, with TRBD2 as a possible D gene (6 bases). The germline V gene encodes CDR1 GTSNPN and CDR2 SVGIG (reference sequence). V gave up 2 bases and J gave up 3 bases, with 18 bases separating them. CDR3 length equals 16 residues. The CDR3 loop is CAWSSGDWTLTDTQYF. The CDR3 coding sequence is TGTGCCTGGAGTTCCGGGGACTGGACCCTAACAGATACGCAGTATTTT.

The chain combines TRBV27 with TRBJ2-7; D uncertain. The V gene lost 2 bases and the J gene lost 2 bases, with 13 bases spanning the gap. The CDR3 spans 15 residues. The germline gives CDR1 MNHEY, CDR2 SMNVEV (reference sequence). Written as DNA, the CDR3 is TGTGCCAGCAGTTTAACGGGTCGGGCGCCCTACGAGCAGTACTTC. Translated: CASSLTGRAPYEQYF.

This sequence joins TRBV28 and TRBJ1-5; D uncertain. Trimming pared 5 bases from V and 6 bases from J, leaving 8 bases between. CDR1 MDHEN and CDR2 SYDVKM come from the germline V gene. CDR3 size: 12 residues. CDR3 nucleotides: TGTGCCAGCAGTCCACCCCTTCAGCCCCAGCATTTT. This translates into CASSPPLQPQHF.

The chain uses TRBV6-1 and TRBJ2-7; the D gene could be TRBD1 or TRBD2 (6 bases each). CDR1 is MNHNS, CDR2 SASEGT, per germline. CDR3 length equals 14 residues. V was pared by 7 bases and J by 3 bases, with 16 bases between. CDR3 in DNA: TGTGCCAGCAACGTCCAGGGGACTTACTACGAGCAGTACTTC. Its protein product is CASNVQGTYYEQYF.

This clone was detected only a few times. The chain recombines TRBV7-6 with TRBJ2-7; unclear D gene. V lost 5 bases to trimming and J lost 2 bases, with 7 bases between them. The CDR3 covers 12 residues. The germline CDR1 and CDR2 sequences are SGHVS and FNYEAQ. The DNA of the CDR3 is TGTGCCAGCAGCCCCGACCCCTACGAGCAGTACTTC. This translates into CASSPDPYEQYF.

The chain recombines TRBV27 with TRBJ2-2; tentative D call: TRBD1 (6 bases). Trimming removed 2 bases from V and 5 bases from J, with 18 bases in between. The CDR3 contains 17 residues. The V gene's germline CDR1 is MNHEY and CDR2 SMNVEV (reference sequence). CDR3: CASSLIGATGLTGELFF. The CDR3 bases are TGTGCCAGCAGTTTAATCGGGGCCACAGGGTTAACCGGGGAGCTGTTTTTT.

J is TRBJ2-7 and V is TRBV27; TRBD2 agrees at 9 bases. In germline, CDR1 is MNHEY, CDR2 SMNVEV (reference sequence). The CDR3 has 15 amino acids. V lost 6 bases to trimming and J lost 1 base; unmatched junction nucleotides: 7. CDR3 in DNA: TGTGCCAGCAGCTCCGGGACTAGCAGATCCTACGAGCAGTACTTC. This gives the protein CASSSGTSRSYEQYF.

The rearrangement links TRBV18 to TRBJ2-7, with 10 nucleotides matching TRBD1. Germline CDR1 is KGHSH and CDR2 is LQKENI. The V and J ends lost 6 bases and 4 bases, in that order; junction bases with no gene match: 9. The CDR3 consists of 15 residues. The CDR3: CASSQGQGIGYEQYF. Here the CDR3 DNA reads TGTGCCAGCTCGCAGGGACAGGGGATAGGTTACGAGCAGTACTTC.

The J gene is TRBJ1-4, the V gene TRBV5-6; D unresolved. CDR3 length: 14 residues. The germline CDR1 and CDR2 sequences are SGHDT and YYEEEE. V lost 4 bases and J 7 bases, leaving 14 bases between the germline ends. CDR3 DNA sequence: TGTGCCAGCAGCCTATTTGGGCAGGCTGAAAAACTGTTTTTT. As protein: CASSLFGQAEKLFF.

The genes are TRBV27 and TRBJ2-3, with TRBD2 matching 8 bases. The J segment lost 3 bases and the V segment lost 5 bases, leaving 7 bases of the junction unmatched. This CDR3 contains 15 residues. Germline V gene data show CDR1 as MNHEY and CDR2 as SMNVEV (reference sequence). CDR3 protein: CASSDGRVETDTQYF. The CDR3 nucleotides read TGTGCCAGCAGTGACGGGAGGGTGGAGACAGATACGCAGTATTTT.

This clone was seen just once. This chain's CDR3 is CASSENLGAASYEQYF. CDR3 coding DNA: TGTGCCAGCAGTGAAAATCTGGGTGCGGCCTCCTACGAGCAGTACTTC. The chain carries TRBV2 and TRBJ2-7; no clear D. The CDR3 runs 16 residues. The V gene's germline CDR1 is SNHLY and CDR2 FYNNEI. The V gene lost 2 bases and the J gene lost 0 bases, with 14 bases spanning the gap. Supplemented by reference TRBV2 and TRBJ2-7, the full variable domain reads EPEVTQTPSHQVTQMGQEVILRCVPISNHLYFYWYRQILGQKVEFLVSFYNNEISEKSEIFDDQFSVERPDGSNFTLKIRSTKLEDSAMYFCASSENLGAASYEQYFGPGTRLTVT.

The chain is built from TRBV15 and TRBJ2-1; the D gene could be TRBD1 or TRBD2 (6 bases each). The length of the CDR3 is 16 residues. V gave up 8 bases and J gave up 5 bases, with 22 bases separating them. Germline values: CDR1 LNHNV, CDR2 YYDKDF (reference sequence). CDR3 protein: CATSEPLAGTHNEQFF. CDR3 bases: TGTGCCACCTCCGAGCCCTTGGCGGGGACACACAATGAGCAGTTCTTC.